The rows below give T cell receptor beta chains drawn from one sample of a study of regulatory T cells in long-lasting Graves disease. TCRdb re-derived calls from the multiplex PCR reads in MiXCR, one entry per CDR3 protein. The repertoire consists of 550,000 to 600,000 distinct CDR3 sequences, with 16% occurring once and the leading ten covering 12%. The sample was also linked to a second study, of T cells in Graves' hyperthyroidism and ophthalmopathy.

Specimen: peripheral blood mononuclear cells (PBMCs), collected at new diagnosis, from a patient treated with antithyroid drugs. All receptors come from a man aged 18 to 30 with Graves disease. CDR3s include the opening cysteine and the closing phenylalanine or tryptophan. A D gene is named only where the DNA matches it firmly. Not every row has a clone size; where given, it reads once, few, many or a size class.

j_call clone_size v_call cdr3_length d_call cdr3_aa cdr3_nt
TRBJ2-7 few TRBV27 19 TRBD2 CASSLSALGTSGRFNEQYF TGTGCCAGCAGTTTATCAGCCTTGGGGACTAGCGGGAGATTTAACGAGCAGTACTTC
TRBJ2-1 many TRBV28 12 NA CASSLGLREQFF TGTGCCAGCAGCCTAGGTTTGAGAGAGCAGTTCTTC
TRBJ2-2 NA TRBV30 13 NA CAWSSGTVGELFF TGTGCCTGGAGTTCAGGGACTGTCGGGGAGCTGTTTTTT
TRBJ2-3 many TRBV28 17 TRBD2 CASSTAMGGPSTDTQYF TGTGCCAGCAGTACCGCCATGGGAGGGCCGAGCACAGATACGCAGTATTTT
TRBJ2-3 NA TRBV11-2 16 NA CASSFRTIGRLDTQYF TGTGCCAGCAGCTTTCGGACTATCGGAAGGCTAGATACGCAGTATTTT
TRBJ1-5 many TRBV24-1 16 TRBD1 CATSDRDSRSNQPQHF TGTGCCACCAGTGACAGGGACAGCCGAAGCAATCAGCCCCAGCATTTT
TRBJ1-6 NA TRBV7-8 16 NA CASSSRARGYNSPLHF TGTGCCAGCAGCTCCCGCGCGCGTGGTTATAATTCACCCCTCCACTTT
TRBJ2-7 many TRBV11-1 16 NA CASSLGWGLSTYEQYF TGTGCCAGCAGCTTAGGATGGGGGCTTAGTACCTACGAGCAGTACTTC
TRBJ1-1 NA TRBV7-3 13 NA CASSLDRSTEAFF TGTGCCAGCAGCTTAGACCGGAGCACTGAAGCTTTCTTT
TRBJ1-1 NA TRBV7-9 13 NA CASSSIQNTEAFF TGTGCCAGCAGCTCCATACAGAACACTGAAGCTTTCTTT
TRBJ2-3 many TRBV12-5 16 NA CASGPRDTPSTDTQYF TGTGCTAGTGGTCCTCGGGACACGCCTAGCACAGATACGCAGTATTTT
TRBJ1-5 few TRBV11-1 14 NA CASSHDTLNQPQHF TGTGCCAGCAGTCATGACACTCTCAATCAGCCCCAGCATTTT
TRBJ2-2 NA TRBV6-1 14 TRBD2 CAILAGRYTGELFF TGTGCCATACTAGCGGGACGATATACCGGGGAGCTGTTTTTT
TRBJ1-1 many TRBV5-1 16 NA CASSLGTGGMNTEAFF TGCGCCAGCAGCTTAGGGACGGGGGGGATGAACACTGAAGCTTTCTTT
TRBJ2-1 many TRBV12-3/TRBV12-4 15 NA CASSYLQTVYNEQFF TGTGCCAGCAGTTACTTACAGACAGTTTACAATGAGCAGTTCTTC
TRBJ2-5 many TRBV20-1 13 NA CSPMERMEETQYF TGCAGTCCTATGGAACGGATGGAAGAGACCCAGTACTTC
TRBJ2-1 many TRBV6-5 15 NA CASSYSRGNYNEQFF TGTGCCAGCAGTTACTCGCGCGGCAACTACAATGAGCAGTTCTTC
TRBJ2-3 NA TRBV5-1 18 TRBD2 CASSAAVGLAAKSDTQYF TGCGCCAGCAGCGCTGCGGTTGGGCTAGCGGCAAAATCAGATACGCAGTATTTT
TRBJ2-7 few TRBV6-1 11 NA CASNRVGEQYF TGTGCCAGCAACAGGGTCGGCGAGCAGTACTTC
TRBJ2-1 NA TRBV4-2 14 NA CASSSRTIVGKQSF TGTGCCAGCAGCTCAAGAACCATAGTCGGGAAGCAGTCCTTC
TRBJ1-5 few TRBV27 19 NA CASSPRGGTVYDSNQPQHF TGTGCCAGCAGTCCCCGGGGGGGGACCGTATACGATAGCAATCAGCCCCAGCATTTT
TRBJ2-1 NA TRBV5-1 17 TRBD1 CASSSSRGLDMGNEQFF TGCGCCAGCAGCTCCTCCAGGGGGCTCGATATGGGCAATGAGCAGTTCTTC
TRBJ2-1 few TRBV4-2 18 NA CASSQDARVQGYVNEQFF TGTGCCAGCAGCCAAGATGCGCGGGTGCAGGGGTATGTGAATGAGCAGTTCTTC
TRBJ2-3 NA TRBV6-5 14 NA CASSYSQQLDTQYF TGTGCCAGCAGTTACTCACAACAACTAGATACGCAGTATTTT
TRBJ2-5 NA TRBV27 17 NA CASSLSITAGRQETQYF TGTGCCAGCAGTTTATCGATTACGGCAGGGAGACAAGAGACCCAGTACTTC
TRBJ2-5 few TRBV20-1 13 TRBD2 CSGVLAGGETQYF TGCAGTGGGGTGCTAGCGGGAGGGGAGACCCAGTACTTC
TRBJ2-1 NA TRBV3-1 15 TRBD2 CASSQVGLGYNEQFF TGTGCCAGCAGCCAAGTGGGACTAGGCTACAATGAGCAGTTCTTC
TRBJ2-7 NA TRBV7-9 15 TRBD2 CASSNRWGGAYEQYF TGTGCCAGCAGTAACCGGTGGGGGGGGGCCTACGAGCAGTACTTC
TRBJ2-1 few TRBV18 15 NA CASSPSWGNMGEQFF TGTGCCAGCTCACCCAGCTGGGGGAATATGGGTGAGCAGTTCTTC
TRBJ2-5 NA TRBV24-1 16 NA CATSDLTFGGKETQYF NA
TRBJ1-4 NA TRBV11-2 17 NA CASSFTRGTSTNEKLFF TGTGCCAGCAGCTTTACCCGGGGCACTAGTACTAATGAAAAACTGTTTTTT